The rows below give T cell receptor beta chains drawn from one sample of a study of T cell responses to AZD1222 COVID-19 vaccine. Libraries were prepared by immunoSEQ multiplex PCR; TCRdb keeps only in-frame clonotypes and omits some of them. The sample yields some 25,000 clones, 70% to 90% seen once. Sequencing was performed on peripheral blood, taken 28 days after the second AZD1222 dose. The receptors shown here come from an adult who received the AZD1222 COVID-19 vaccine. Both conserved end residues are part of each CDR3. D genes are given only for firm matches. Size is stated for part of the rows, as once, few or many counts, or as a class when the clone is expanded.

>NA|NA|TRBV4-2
CASSLLPGQARAPEGEQFF
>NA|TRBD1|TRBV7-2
CASSLEAGRGLVFF
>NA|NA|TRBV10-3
CANRADSPEAFF
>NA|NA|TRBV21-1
CASSPKGVRLANYGYTF
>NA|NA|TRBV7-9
CASSTRENNEQFF
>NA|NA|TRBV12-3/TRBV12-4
CASSFRITDTQYF
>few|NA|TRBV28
CASSLTVPPYEQYF
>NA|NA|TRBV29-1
CSVEPGNTEAFF
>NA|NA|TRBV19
CASSMPGDKVEQYF
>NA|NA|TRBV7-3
CASSISPNTEAFF
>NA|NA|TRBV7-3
CASSARGAQGDTEAFF
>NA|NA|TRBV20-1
CSASHGSGNTIYF
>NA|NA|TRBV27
CASSLSHKGGYTF
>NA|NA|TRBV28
CASSSLRRDPNYGYTF
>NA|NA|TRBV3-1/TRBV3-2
CASSQNRATEAFF
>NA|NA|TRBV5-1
CASRVTSYTGELFF
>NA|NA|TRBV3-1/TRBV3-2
CASSRLDTDTQYF
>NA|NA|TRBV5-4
CASSLRGSYEQYF
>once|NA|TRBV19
CASSTDRLKGDGSNQPQHF
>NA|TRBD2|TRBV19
CASSPGGGRSYEQYF
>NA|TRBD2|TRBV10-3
CAISGGLAGISYEQYF
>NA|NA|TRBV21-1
CASSIPREFNQPQHF
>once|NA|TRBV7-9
CASSLVGSDTQYF
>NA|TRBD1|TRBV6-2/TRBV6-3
CASSYDRAEKLFF
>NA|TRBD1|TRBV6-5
CASSYVGQTNTGELFF
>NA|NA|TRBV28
CASSPGQHYGYTF
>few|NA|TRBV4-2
CASSQVTGPFNYGYTF
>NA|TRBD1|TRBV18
CASSRKGAGTEAYGANVLTF
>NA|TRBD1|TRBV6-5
CASISGTGDYYGYTF
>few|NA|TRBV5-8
CASSVGGVNSYGYTF
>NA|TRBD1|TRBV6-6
CATLGTGGRSGELFF
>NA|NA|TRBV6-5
CASSYSRWVPGDGYTF
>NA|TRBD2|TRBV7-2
CASSLVVGGLAPSMETQYF
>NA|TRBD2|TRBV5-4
CASSSGLAGAPPRPYNEQFF
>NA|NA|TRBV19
CASSIEGGMGIQTQYF
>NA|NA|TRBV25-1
CASSDLYWAAHSNQPQHF
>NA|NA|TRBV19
CASSIVLDAGETQYF
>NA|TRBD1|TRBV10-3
CAISAQGALSNQPQHF
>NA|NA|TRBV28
CASRFRTFYTF
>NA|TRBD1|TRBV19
CASSIQGAVQPQHF